This T cell receptor (beta chain) emerged from a study of OX40 agonist ivuxolimab in advanced cancers. Assay used: immunoSEQ multiplex PCR; TCRdb lists only in-frame clones, some missing. The repertoire includes tens of thousands of clones, 79% of them detected once, and more than 14% sits in the top ten. Study-level results: Partly responding patients at 0.1-3.0 mg/kg showed some of the smallest clonal expansion.

Comment on this clone: Its antigen is not identified.

This CDR3 spans 16 amino acids. Per the germline V gene, CDR1 is ENHRY and CDR2 is SYGVKD. V lost 2 bases and J lost 5; bases outside the gene matches: 9. The input for sequencing was CD4+ or CD8+ T cells sorted from blood, taken in a trial of the OX40 agonist ivuxolimab. The clonotype was recovered from an adult with an advanced solid tumor such as melanoma, head and neck, liver or kidney cancer. V gene TRBV10-3 combines with J gene TRBJ2-5, with TRBD2 matching over 9 bases. CDR3 residues: CAISERAGGKSETQYF. The CDR3, as DNA: TGTGCCATCAGTGAGAGGGCGGGAGGGAAATCGGAGACCCAGTACTTC.